This is a list of T cell receptor beta chains from one sample in a study of human T cells and chemical hapten exposure. One entry per CDR3 protein results from TCRdb running MiXCR on the RACE reads. The table shows 300,000 to 400,000 distinct CDR3 sequences, with around 7% occurring only once. The material was whole blood, obtained in connection with sensitization to the hapten diphenylcyclopropenone (DPC). These receptors came from a woman younger than 35 with alopecia areata. Some clones in this sample may be carry-over from other donors' samples. Each CDR3 is given with its conserved first and last residue. D genes are given only for firm matches. Clone size is stated in some rows and not others, as once, few, many or a class when expanded.

d_gene,len,abundance,v_gene,j_gene,CDR3aa,CDR3nt
NA,13,many,TRBV7-7,TRBJ2-5,CASSWLSAETQYF,TGTGCTAGCAGCTGGCTTAGCGCGGAGACCCAGTACTTC
NA,11,few,TRBV20-1,TRBJ1-5,CSAGTDQPQHF,TGCAGTGCCGGCACGGATCAGCCCCAGCATTTT
TRBD1,16,few,TRBV27,TRBJ2-1,CASSSRTGGPTWRQFF,TGTGCCAGCAGTTCCCGGACAGGGGGCCCGACTTGGAGGCAGTTCTTC
TRBD1,17,many,TRBV2,TRBJ1-5,CASSVRTTGWGNQPQHF,TGTGCCAGCAGTGTCAGGACGACAGGGTGGGGCAATCAGCCCCAGCATTTT
NA,16,few,TRBV4-3,TRBJ2-2,CASSQDNAANTGELFF,TGCGCCAGCAGCCAAGATAACGCCGCGAACACCGGGGAGCTGTTTTTT
TRBD2,15,few,TRBV29-1,TRBJ2-5,CSVEDGLVYQETQYF,TGCAGCGTTGAAGACGGACTAGTCTACCAAGAGACCCAGTACTTC
NA,13,NA,TRBV4-1,TRBJ2-2,CASSQEKYLELFF,TGCGCCAGCAGCCAAGAGAAGTACTTAGAGCTGTTTTTT
NA,15,many,TRBV9,TRBJ1-1,CASSVGLISSAEAFF,TGTGCCAGCAGCGTAGGTCTCATATCGAGCGCTGAAGCTTTCTTT
TRBD2,15,NA,TRBV9,TRBJ2-1,CASSVAASGASEQFF,TGTGCCAGCAGCGTAGCGGCTAGCGGGGCAAGTGAGCAGTTCTTC
TRBD2,16,few,TRBV7-2,TRBJ2-5,CASSFRLAGGQETQYF,TGTGCCAGCAGCTTCCGACTAGCGGGGGGACAAGAGACCCAGTACTTC
NA,14,NA,TRBV6-5,TRBJ1-2,CATSEDSQLYGYTF,TGTGCCACCAGTGAGGACAGCCAACTCTATGGCTACACCTTC
NA,14,many,TRBV7-2,TRBJ1-5,CASSKTGSYQPQHF,TGTGCCAGCAGCAAAACGGGATCCTATCAGCCCCAGCATTTT
NA,17,NA,TRBV18,TRBJ1-5,CASSPGLVSGGDQPQHF,TGTGCCAGCTCACCCGGCCTAGTGTCCGGGGGCGATCAGCCCCAGCATTTT
NA,15,many,TRBV29-1,TRBJ2-2,CSTPGDQGGTGELFF,TGCAGCACCCCAGGAGACCAAGGGGGGACCGGGGAGCTGTTTTTT